The 10 T cell receptor beta chains below come from one sample, sequenced in a study of T cell responses to AZD1222 COVID-19 vaccine. Sequencing used immunoSEQ multiplex PCR; TCRdb keeps in-frame clones, though not all of them. Here the sample spans under 100,000 clones, around nine tenths being singletons. This sample comprised peripheral blood, obtained on day 0 of AZD1222 vaccination. All receptors come from an adult in good health.

V is TRBV9 and J is TRBJ1-4; D unresolved. Trimming took 4 bases from V and 8 from J, leaving 12 bases between them. Germline CDR1 reads SGDLS; CDR2 reads YYNGEE. This CDR3 comprises 13 residues. The CDR3 DNA is TGTGCCAGCAGCTCCCCCGATTGGGAAAAACTGTTTTTT. Translation gives CASSSPDWEKLFF.

This chain connects TRBV7-9 to TRBJ2-5; D not resolved. V was trimmed by 1 base and J by 0 bases, leaving 9 bases between them. The CDR3 length is 15 residues. CDR1 is SEHNR, CDR2 FQNEAQ, per germline (reference sequence). CDR3 coding DNA: TGTGCCAGCAGCTTAGTGGCTAACCACCAAGAGACCCAGTACTTC. This translates into CASSLVANHQETQYF.

The V gene is TRBV5-6, the J gene TRBJ1-2; D gene ambiguous. Trimming took 0 bases from V and 4 from J, leaving 13 bases between them. The CDR3 extends over 15 amino acids. CDR1 is SGHDT, CDR2 YYEEEE, per germline. The CDR3 here is CASSLEGRSPYGYTF. Written as DNA, the CDR3 is TGTGCCAGCAGCTTGGAGGGCAGATCCCCCTATGGCTACACCTTC.

V usage is TRBV7-2 and J usage is TRBJ2-6; maybe TRBD1 (5 bases). The CDR3 length is 14 residues. Trimming removed 6 bases at V and 2 bases at J, with 8 bases between. Germline V gene lookup returns CDR1 SGHTA and CDR2 FQGNSA. In DNA form, the CDR3 reads TGTGCCAGCAGAGAAGGGGCTGGGGCCAACGTCCTGACTTTC. Its translation: CASREGAGANVLTF.

This rearrangement joins TRBV30 to TRBJ1-2; D gene uncertain. V was pared by 8 bases and J by 4 bases, with 14 bases between. Germline loops: CDR1 GTSNPN, CDR2 SVGIG (reference sequence). The CDR3 spans 12 residues. CDR3 region: CAIWWGVYGYTF. The CDR3 bases are TGTGCCATCTGGTGGGGAGTCTATGGCTACACCTTC. The full variable domain, rest sourced from reference TRBV30 and TRBJ1-2, is SQTIHQWPATLVQPVGSPLSLECTVEGTSNPNLYWYRQAAGRGLQLLFYSVGIGQISSEVPQNLSASRPQDRQFILSSKKLLLSDSGFYLCAIWWGVYGYTFGSGTRLTVV.

This sequence joins TRBV6-5 and TRBJ2-3; D gene ambiguous. Trimming removed 3 bases at V and 6 bases at J, with 7 bases between. The CDR3 is made up of 12 amino acids. Germline CDR1 and CDR2: MNHEY and SVGAGI. CDR3 sequence (DNA): TGTGCCAGCAGTTATTTGAGGGATACGCAGTATTTT. Residues: CASSYLRDTQYF.

The chain links TRBV7-9 to TRBJ1-1, with no clear D. V lost 6 bases and J lost 5, with 13 bases in between. The CDR3 sequence is 13 residues long. CDR1 and CDR2 (germline): SEHNR, FQNEAQ (reference sequence). The DNA of the CDR3 is TGTGCCAGCAGTTCGGGGTGGAATACTGAAGCTTTCTTT. Amino acid sequence: CASSSGWNTEAFF.

There are a few counts of this clone. The chain combines TRBV30 with TRBJ1-2, with D unclear. The CDR3 loop spans 14 amino acids. V was clipped by 0 bases and J by 2 bases, with 10 bases between them. Germline V lookup: CDR1 GTSNPN, CDR2 SVGIG (reference sequence). CDR3: CAWSVLAGNYGYTF. CDR3 in DNA: TGTGCCTGGAGTGTACTCGCGGGGAACTATGGCTACACCTTC.

This sequence joins TRBV3-1 (or the pseudogene TRBV3-2) and TRBJ2-3; 8 bases line up with TRBD1. Germline V gene data show CDR1 as LGHDT and CDR2 as YNNKEL (reference sequence). The CDR3 totals 17 residues. Germline trimming cut 2 bases from V and 1 base from J; bases unmatched to any gene: 8. The CDR3 protein is CASSQRAGGAGTDTQYF. CDR3 nucleotide sequence: TGTGCCAGCAGCCAAAGGGCAGGGGGCGCGGGCACAGATACGCAGTATTTT.

This rearrangement joins TRBV19 to TRBJ1-1, with D maybe TRBD1 (5 bases). This CDR3 spans 13 amino acids. Germline CDR1 and CDR2: LNHDA and SQIVND (reference sequence). Between the trimmed V and J ends, which lost 6 bases and 4 bases, there was a span of 12 bases. For the CDR3, the DNA is TGTGCCAGTAGGACGCAGGGTCGCACTGAAGCTTTCTTT. Translation gives CASRTQGRTEAFF. Complete variable domain (other parts from reference TRBV19 and TRBJ1-1): DGGITQSPKYLFRKEGQNVTLSCEQNLNHDAMYWYRQDPGQGLRLIYYSQIVNDFQKGDIAEGYSVSREKKESFPLTVTSAQKNPTAFYLCASRTQGRTEAFFGQGTRLTVV.